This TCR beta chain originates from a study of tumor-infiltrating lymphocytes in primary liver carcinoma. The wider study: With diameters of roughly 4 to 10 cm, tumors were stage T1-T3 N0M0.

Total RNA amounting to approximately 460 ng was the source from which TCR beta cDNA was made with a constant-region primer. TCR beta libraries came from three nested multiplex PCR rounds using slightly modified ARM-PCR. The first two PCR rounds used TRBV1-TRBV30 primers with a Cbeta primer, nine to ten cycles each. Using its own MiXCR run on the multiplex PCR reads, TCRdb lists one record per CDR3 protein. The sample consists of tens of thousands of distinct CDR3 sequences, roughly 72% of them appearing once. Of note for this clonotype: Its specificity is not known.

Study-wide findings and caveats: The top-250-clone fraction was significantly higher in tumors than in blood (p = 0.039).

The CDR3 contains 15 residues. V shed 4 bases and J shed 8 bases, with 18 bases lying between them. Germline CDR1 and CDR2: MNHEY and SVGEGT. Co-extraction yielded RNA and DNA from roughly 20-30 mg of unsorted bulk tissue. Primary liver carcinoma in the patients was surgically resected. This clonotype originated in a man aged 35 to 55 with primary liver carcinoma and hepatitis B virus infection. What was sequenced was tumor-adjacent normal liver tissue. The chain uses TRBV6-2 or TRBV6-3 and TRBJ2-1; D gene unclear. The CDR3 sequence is CASSLIPSSYDEQFF. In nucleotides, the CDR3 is TGTGCCAGCAGTTTAATCCCAAGCTCCTATGATGAGCAGTTCTTC.